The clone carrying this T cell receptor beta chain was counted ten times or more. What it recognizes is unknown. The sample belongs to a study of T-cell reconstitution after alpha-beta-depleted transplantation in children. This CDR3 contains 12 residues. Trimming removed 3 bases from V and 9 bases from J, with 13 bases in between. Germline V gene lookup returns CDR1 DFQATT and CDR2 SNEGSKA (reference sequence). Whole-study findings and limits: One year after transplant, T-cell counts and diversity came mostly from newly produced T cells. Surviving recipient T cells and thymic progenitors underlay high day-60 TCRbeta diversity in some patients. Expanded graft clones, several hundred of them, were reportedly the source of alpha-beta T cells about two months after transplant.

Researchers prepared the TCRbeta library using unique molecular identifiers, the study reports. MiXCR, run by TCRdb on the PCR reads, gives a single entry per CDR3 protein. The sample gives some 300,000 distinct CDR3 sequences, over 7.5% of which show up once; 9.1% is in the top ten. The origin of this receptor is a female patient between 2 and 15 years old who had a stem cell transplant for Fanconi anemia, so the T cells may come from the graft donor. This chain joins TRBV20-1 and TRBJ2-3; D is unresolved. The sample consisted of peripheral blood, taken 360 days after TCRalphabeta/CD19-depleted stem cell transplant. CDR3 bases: TGCAGTGCTAGTCCCCGGGTTCAGACGCAGTATTTT. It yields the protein CSASPRVQTQYF.